The entry below gives a single TCR beta chain sequence along with its context. The sample is drawn from a study of blood T cell repertoires in COVID-19. Study-level background: Donors in the United States, Italy and Spain gave samples during acute or convalescent COVID-19. Sources were T cells, B-cell-depleted T cells, or PBMCs; the material itself was cDNA or gDNA.

In the original workflow: Estimated nucleated cell counts came from reference gene primer amplification. Assay used: immunoSEQ multiplex PCR; TCRdb lists only in-frame clones, some missing. The V and J calls and the clone size are those of that table, but D and trimming were determined from the DNA. Altogether about 42,000 clones are present, around 84% being singletons, with the ten largest covering around 44%. This TCR was recovered from a human donor in a cohort sampled during active COVID-19. Sequencing input: peripheral blood.

The DNA for the CDR3 is TGTGCCAGCAGTTCCGGACAGGGGGCTTCTCAGCCCCAGCATTTT. Protein sequence: CASSSGQGASQPQHF. V is TRBV28 and J is TRBJ1-5; TRBD1 aligns across 11 bases. Trimming removed 4 bases from V and 6 bases from J; junction bases left unmatched: 5. CDR1 and CDR2 (germline): MDHEN, SYDVKM. The CDR3 runs to 15 residues.